This T cell receptor (beta chain) originates from a study of shared clonotypes between healthy human individuals. Note on this clone: A read error is possible here, since a much larger clone lies one base away.

The CDR3 length is 16 residues. The V gene's germline CDR1 is MGHDK and CDR2 SYGVNS. Produced via immunoSEQ multiplex PCR; TCRdb's table is partial and in-frame only. Among 600,000 to 750,000 clones listed, 72% were seen once. Sequenced: memory CD4+ T cells sorted from blood. As to subset: CD45RA-negative fraction. The receptor's source is a woman in her twenties or thirties in good health. The chain is built from TRBV25-1 and TRBJ2-5; 8 bases agree with TRBD2. CDR3: CAGSDKASGSYETQYF. CDR3 DNA: TGTGCCGGCAGTGATAAGGCTAGCGGGTCTTACGAGACCCAGTACTTC.